This TCR beta chain was observed in a study of cytomegalovirus exposure and HLA in healthy donors. Primers for the PCR totalled 60 Vbeta and 13 Jbeta. Clones were read by immunoSEQ multiplex PCR, and TCRdb kept only the in-frame ones, dropping some. The sample holds 80,000 to 95,000 clones; about 89% are singletons and the top ten take roughly 9%. The V gene's germline CDR1 is SEHNR and CDR2 FQNEAQ (reference sequence). Trimming pared 2 bases from V and 2 bases from J, leaving 12 bases between. This CDR3 contains 15 residues. The TCR comes from a young man in good health and CMV-seropositive. V usage is TRBV7-9 and J usage is TRBJ2-5; D call uncertain. The source material was PBMCs. The DNA of the CDR3 is TGTGCCAGCAGCTTAAGTACCCAGATACAAGAGACCCAGTACTTC. This translates into CASSLSTQIQETQYF.